This record covers a single TCR beta chain. In this sample, this clone turned up once. Its antigen target is currently unknown. Base qualities are not at hand, and no much larger clone is one base apart. The data are from a study of blood T cell repertoires in COVID-19 (dated by TCRdb to about 2020). With respect to the entire study: Collaborator samples came from the United States, Italy and Spain and covered acute and convalescent phases of COVID-19. A de-identified subject ID, COVID-19 status, age in years and sex were almost always included in the sample metadata. The prospective study material was composed of cDNA or gDNA derived from T cells, B-cell-depleted T cells, or PBMCs. Where HLA class I and class II types were available, the types were taken from metadata supplied by the sample provider, not from assay-based typing. The repertoires were released in a freely available public database meant as a resource for research on the immune response to SARS-CoV-2. Samples came from the ongoing ImmuneRACE study (first 160 participants) plus 1,254 subjects from 6 global collaborators. Deeply sampled blood TCRbeta repertoires from subjects exposed to, actively infected with, or recovered from COVID-19 were included in the dataset. Points the paper makes about the study in general: The amount of clinical and demographic metadata varied by source and participant and was provided uncurated.

Measured from the cysteine to the phenylalanine, the CDR3 is 14 residues long. The read is trimmed to its CDR3 DNA, 42 bases read in frame from base 1. V and J are trimmed by 4 bases and 7 bases, and the gene matches miss 5 bases of the junction. Via the germline V gene, CDR1 is MGHDK and CDR2 SYGVNS. In the prospective study, participants were roughly 18 to 95 years old, resided in 25 or so geographic areas of the United States, and were enrolled through a virtual design. In the prospective study, cohorts were assigned on the basis of participant-reported clinical history obtained from a screening survey and a study questionnaire. In the prospective study, mobile phlebotomists collected whole blood, serum and a nasopharyngeal or oropharyngeal swab from each participant. Additional blood draws and questionnaires over an approximately 2-month period could optionally be provided by prospective study participants. Blood samples from the prospective study were shipped frozen or at room temperature prior to DNA extraction.

The immunoSEQ Assay, a bias-controlled multiplex PCR, was used to amplify TCRbeta CDR3 regions from genomic DNA. For the original study's pipeline: Nucleated cell counts per sample were estimated from amplification of reference gene primers within the assay. To quantify the absolute abundance of each unique TCRbeta CDR3 rearrangement, sequence reads were collapsed and filtered. Productive Simpson clonality was computed per sample as the square root of Simpson's diversity index over productive rearrangements. Sourced from immuneACCESS, this table was stored by TCRdb with only in-frame sequences that have V and J called. A share of the clones is absent; for the studies checked, an unresolved V gene accounts for under half, and the remainder has no known explanation. For V, J and clone size, that table is used; D and trimming come from the DNA. Recorded for this sample are around 230,000 clones; about nine tenths of them occurred a single time. The ten largest clones represent 3% to 4.5% of the sample.

The sequence was collected from a woman in her forties with acute COVID-19. Sample: PBMCs or T cells enriched from blood (not recorded which). The chain is encoded by TRBV25-1 joined to TRBJ1-4; 8 central bases correspond to TRBD1. In nucleotides, the sequence is TGTGCCAGCAGTGGAGGACAGGGAAGTGAAAAACTGTTTTTT. The translation is CASSGGQGSEKLFF. With the portions outside the CDR3 filled from the reference TRBV25-1 and TRBJ1-4 genes, the complete variable region becomes EADIYQTPRYLVIGTGKKITLECSQTMGHDKMYWYQQDPGMELHLIHYSYGVNSTEKGDLSSESTVSRIRTEHFPLTLESARPSHTSQYLCASSGGQGSEKLFFGSGTQLSVL.